Listed below are T cell receptor beta chains from one sample, sequenced in a study of fetal regulatory T cell absence and autoimmunity. TCRdb's table, derived via immunoSEQ multiplex PCR, lists solely in-frame clones and lacks some. The sample consists of around 100,000 clones, more than 70% of them appearing once. The sequencing input was pancreas tissue. The receptors shown here come from a male donor with IPEX syndrome. Each CDR3 is given with its conserved first and last residue. Fields, in order: D gene, V gene, clone size, J gene, CDR3 protein, CDR3 DNA. The D gene is left open where the match is weak. Expanded clones are given a class, and other clones once, few, many or no size at all.

D gene: -; V gene: TRBV27; clone size: once; J gene: TRBJ1-1; CDR3 protein: CASTSGGSNTEAFF; CDR3 DNA: TGTGCCAGCACCTCCGGGGGATCCAACACTGAAGCTTTCTTT
D gene: -; V gene: TRBV9; clone size: -; J gene: TRBJ2-3; CDR3 protein: CASSLRLADTQYF; CDR3 DNA: TGTGCCAGCAGCCTCCGCCTAGCAGATACGCAGTATTTT
D gene: -; V gene: TRBV7-9; clone size: -; J gene: TRBJ2-5; CDR3 protein: CASSQPRGTQETQYF; CDR3 DNA: TGTGCCAGCAGCCAGCCAAGGGGTACCCAAGAGACCCAGTACTTC
D gene: TRBD1; V gene: TRBV5-4; clone size: -; J gene: TRBJ1-2; CDR3 protein: CASTGDRVDGYTF; CDR3 DNA: TGTGCCAGCACGGGGGACAGGGTGGATGGCTACACCTTC
D gene: TRBD2; V gene: TRBV7-9; clone size: -; J gene: TRBJ2-3; CDR3 protein: CASSQTSGTQYF; CDR3 DNA: TGTGCCAGCAGCCAGACTAGCGGCACGCAGTATTTT
D gene: -; V gene: TRBV11-3; clone size: -; J gene: TRBJ2-1; CDR3 protein: CASSDTGAPYNEQFF; CDR3 DNA: TGTGCCAGCAGCGACACGGGGGCCCCCTACAATGAGCAGTTCTTC
D gene: TRBD2; V gene: TRBV27; clone size: once; J gene: TRBJ2-1; CDR3 protein: CASIPTGLAGVNYNEQFF; CDR3 DNA: TGTGCCAGCATACCTACCGGACTAGCGGGAGTTAACTACAATGAGCAGTTCTTC
D gene: -; V gene: TRBV4-1; clone size: -; J gene: TRBJ1-1; CDR3 protein: CASSQGDTEAFF; CDR3 DNA: TGCGCCAGCAGCCAAGGGGACACTGAAGCTTTCTTC
D gene: -; V gene: TRBV7-7; clone size: -; J gene: TRBJ2-3; CDR3 protein: CASRPLPSTDTQYF; CDR3 DNA: TGTGCCAGCAGACCACTCCCCAGCACAGATACGCAGTATTTT
D gene: TRBD2; V gene: TRBV5-4; clone size: -; J gene: TRBJ2-2; CDR3 protein: CASIGTRPGELFF; CDR3 DNA: TGTGCCAGCATCGGGACTAGGCCCGGGGAGCTGTTTTTT
D gene: TRBD2; V gene: TRBV5-4; clone size: -; J gene: TRBJ2-7; CDR3 protein: CASSLAGGSEQYF; CDR3 DNA: TGTGCCAGCAGCTTGGCGGGGGGGAGCGAGCAGTACTTC